One sample yielded the 2 T cell receptor beta chains listed below, sequenced in a study of blood T cells in healthy people across ages. Next came a second PCR, run for 7 to 11 cycles, which used a sample-barcoded 5' primer along with a J-beta primer mix. TCRdb reprocessed the 5' RACE reads with MiXCR, giving one entry per CDR3 protein. Of about 1,800,000 distinct CDR3 sequences listed, 28% are singletons. Sequencing used blood. The receptors shown here come from a woman between 25 and 40 years old in good health.

The chain joins TRBV11-2 to TRBJ2-1; D call uncertain. This CDR3 contains 12 residues. Trimming cost V 4 bases and J 9 bases, with 10 bases left between them. CDR1 is SGHAT and CDR2 is FQNNGV in the germline V gene. The CDR3 loop reads CASSSRTAEQFF. As DNA, the CDR3 is TGTGCCAGCAGCTCCCGGACGGCTGAGCAGTTCTTC.

This clonotype was observed a handful of times. The V and J genes are TRBV11-2 and TRBJ2-2, with D possibly being TRBD1 (6 bases). The CDR3 length is 14 residues. CDR1 is SGHAT, CDR2 FQNNGV, per germline. V gave up 6 bases and J gave up 4 bases, with 12 bases separating them. The CDR3 DNA sequence: TGTGCCAGCAGTTATACAGGGTCCACCGGGGAGCTGTTTTTT. Its protein product is CASSYTGSTGELFF.